These 7 T cell receptor beta chains came from one sample sequenced in a study of OX40 agonist ivuxolimab in advanced cancers. Here immunoSEQ multiplex PCR was the method, and the copy in TCRdb shows in-frame clones only, minus some. The sample lists more than 55,000 clones, around 93% occurring once. The material sequenced was CD4+ or CD8+ T cells sorted from blood, taken in a trial of the OX40 agonist ivuxolimab. The receptor set was obtained from an adult with an advanced solid tumor such as melanoma, head and neck, liver or kidney cancer.

This rearrangement joins TRBV19 to TRBJ2-7; D not certain. Germline V lookup: CDR1 LNHDA, CDR2 SQIVND (reference sequence). V gave up 2 bases and J gave up 3 bases, with 14 bases separating them. CDR3 length: 15 residues. The CDR3 loop is CASSISGIAGYEQYF. CDR3 DNA sequence: TGTGCCAGTAGTATAAGTGGTATCGCAGGCTACGAGCAGTACTTC.

V is TRBV6-5 and J is TRBJ1-2, with 9 bases lining up with TRBD1. Germline values: CDR1 MNHEY, CDR2 SVGAGI. CDR3 length: 15 residues. The V gene end was trimmed by 6 bases and the J gene end by 4 bases; junction bases not matched to a gene: 9. The CDR3 sequence: CASRGRTGESYGYTF. In DNA, the CDR3 is TGTGCCAGCAGGGGCCGGACAGGGGAGAGCTATGGCTACACCTTC.

This clone appeared once. The chain couples TRBV7-9 to TRBJ2-5; D may be TRBD1 (6 bases). There are 14 residues in the CDR3. Trimming shortened V by 0 bases and J by 2 bases, and 7 bases separated the two germline ends. The V gene's germline CDR1 is SEHNR and CDR2 FQNEAQ (reference sequence). CDR3 protein: CASSLAGTQETQYF. CDR3 coding DNA: TGTGCCAGCAGCTTAGCAGGGACACAAGAGACCCAGTACTTC.

The genes are TRBV6-5 and TRBJ2-2; tentatively, D is TRBD1 or TRBD2 (5 bases each). The V end was cut by 6 bases, the J end by 2 bases, with 10 bases between. This CDR3 contains 14 residues. The germline V gene has CDR1 MNHEY and CDR2 SVGAGI. The DNA for the CDR3 is TGTGCCAGCAGCCCGGGACCAAACACCGGGGAGCTGTTTTTT. Translated: CASSPGPNTGELFF.

The V and J genes are TRBV5-4 and TRBJ2-1; a weak D match, TRBD1 (5 bases). Trimming removed 2 bases from V and 11 bases from J, with 11 bases in between. The CDR3 contains 12 residues. The germline CDR1 and CDR2 sequences are SGHNT and YYREEE (reference sequence). The CDR3 sequence: CASSFALGQQFF. In DNA, the CDR3 is TGTGCCAGCAGCTTCGCTCTGGGGCAGCAGTTCTTC.

The V and J genes are TRBV7-2 and TRBJ2-7; D is undetermined. There are 12 residues in the CDR3. The V end was cut by 1 base, the J end by 3 bases, with 4 bases between. Germline CDR1 reads SGHTA; CDR2 reads FQGNSA. The CDR3 DNA follows: TGTGCCAGCAGCTTAGAAAGCTACGAGCAGTACTTC. This codes for CASSLESYEQYF.

This clone was seen just once. The chain joins TRBV6-6 to TRBJ1-6; no firm D call. The CDR3 covers 16 residues. CDR1 and CDR2 (germline): MNHNY, SVGAGI (reference sequence). V lost 0 bases and J lost 9, with 15 bases in between. CDR3 region: CASSYSAQDFSSPLHF. In DNA form, the CDR3 reads TGTGCCAGCAGTTACTCAGCTCAGGACTTTTCTTCACCCCTCCACTTT.